These 30 T cell receptor beta chains came from one sample sequenced in a study of shared clonotypes between healthy human individuals. Clones were read by immunoSEQ multiplex PCR, and TCRdb kept only the in-frame ones, dropping some. The data contain some 1,400,000 clones, roughly 97% of them singletons. Sequencing used naive CD4+ T cells sorted from blood. The sample's subset: CD45RA+ positively selected. The receptors originated from a man aged 25 to 40 in good health.

The count of this clone is one. The chain joins TRBV7-2 to TRBJ2-7; TRBD1 matches at 7 bases. The CDR3 runs 14 residues. Germline values: CDR1 SGHTA, CDR2 FQGNSA. The junction had 5 bases not matched to a gene; V was cut back by 3 bases and J by 3 bases. CDR3 sequence reads: CASSFSGQNYEQYF. CDR3 bases: TGTGCCAGCAGCTTTTCGGGACAGAACTACGAGCAGTACTTC.

This chain connects TRBV14 to TRBJ2-3; 7 nucleotides align to TRBD1. This CDR3 spans 16 amino acids. Germline CDR1 SGHDN, CDR2 FVKESK. Unmatched junction bases numbered 8, after V lost 3 bases and J lost 2 bases. CDR3 in DNA: TGTGCCAGCAGCCAGAGGACAGGCCTCCTCACAGATACGCAGTATTTT. Translated, it gives CASSQRTGLLTDTQYF.

The rearrangement joins TRBV15 to TRBJ2-1; 8 nucleotides align to TRBD2. The germline V gene encodes CDR1 LNHNV and CDR2 YYDKDF (reference sequence). The CDR3 is 16 residues long. V shed 0 bases and J 7 bases; nucleotides not matched to a gene: 8. CDR3: CATSRDIAGFWNEQFF. The CDR3 DNA reads TGTGCCACCAGCAGAGACATAGCGGGATTTTGGAATGAGCAGTTCTTC. Looking up the rest from reference TRBV15 and TRBJ2-1 gives the full variable domain: DAMVIQNPRYQVTQFGKPVTLSCSQTLNHNVMYWYQQKSSQAPKLLFHYYDKDFNNEADTPDNFQSRRPNTSFCFLDIRSPGLGDTAMYLCATSRDIAGFWNEQFFGPGTRLTVL.

The CDR3 DNA follows: TGTGCCAGCAGCTTGGGACTAGCGGGTCTGCCGGAGCAGTTCTTC. Amino acids: CASSLGLAGLPEQFF. The V gene is TRBV5-6, the J gene TRBJ2-1, with TRBD2 matching over 10 bases. Germline V gene lookup returns CDR1 SGHDT and CDR2 YYEEEE. Unmatched junction bases numbered 7, after V lost 0 bases and J lost 10 bases. The CDR3 loop spans 15 amino acids.

The rearrangement uses TRBV5-1 and TRBJ2-6; 10 bases line up with TRBD2. V lost 1 base and J lost 0; bases outside the gene matches: 16. The CDR3 sequence is 22 residues long. Germline-derived CDR1 and CDR2 are SGHRS and YFSETQ. In nucleotides, the CDR3 is TGCGCCAGCAGCTTGTGGCTAGCGGGAGCCAACCCCCCTCTCTCTGGGGCCAACGTCCTGACTTTC. It translates to CASSLWLAGANPPLSGANVLTF. Drawing the rest from reference TRBV5-1 and TRBJ2-6, the complete variable domain is KAGVTQTPRYLIKTRGQQVTLSCSPISGHRSVSWYQQTPGQGLQFLFEYFSETQRNKGNFPGRFSGRQFSNSRSEMNVSTLELGDSALYLCASSLWLAGANPPLSGANVLTFGAGSRLTVL.

V gene TRBV6-5 combines with J gene TRBJ2-7; D is ambiguous. Trimming took 2 bases from V and 3 from J, leaving 11 bases between them. CDR3 size: 14 residues. Looked up from germline, CDR1 is MNHEY and CDR2 is SVGAGI. DNA of the CDR3: TGTGCCAGCAGTTACCTCGGCCAGAACTACGAGCAGTACTTC. The encoded protein is CASSYLGQNYEQYF.

This clone was observed once. This rearrangement joins TRBV27 to TRBJ1-3, with D possibly being TRBD1 (5 bases). The CDR3 loop spans 14 amino acids. Trimming shortened V by 5 bases and J by 3 bases, and 11 bases separated the two germline ends. Looked up from germline, CDR1 is MNHEY and CDR2 is SMNVEV (reference sequence). The CDR3 sequence is CASSVGTYGNTIYF. In DNA form, the CDR3 reads TGTGCCAGCAGTGTCGGGACTTATGGAAACACCATATATTTT.

The chain recombines TRBV27 with TRBJ2-7; 9 positions match TRBD1. The V segment lost 5 bases and the J segment 3 bases; nucleotides outside the gene matches: 5. Germline-derived CDR1 and CDR2 are MNHEY and SMNVEV (reference sequence). CDR3 length: 14 amino acids. The CDR3 nucleotides are TGTGCCAGCAGTAACCGGGACAGGGACTACGAGCAGTACTTC. It yields the protein CASSNRDRDYEQYF.

The chain is built from TRBV6-1 and TRBJ2-1; 11 bases fit TRBD2. V gave up 7 bases and J gave up 8 bases; unmatched junction bases: 7. The germline CDR1 and CDR2 sequences are MNHNS and SASEGT. The CDR3 covers 14 residues. This chain's CDR3 is CASILAGGVHEQFF. The CDR3 nucleotides are TGTGCCAGCATATTAGCGGGAGGGGTACATGAGCAGTTCTTC.

This chain links TRBV6-1 with TRBJ1-4, with TRBD1 identical over 7 bases. Trimming cost V 7 bases and J 4 bases; bases outside gene matches: 6. Looked up from germline, CDR1 is MNHNS and CDR2 is SASEGT. This CDR3 spans 14 amino acids. CDR3 sequence: CASKRQGYNEKLFF. CDR3 bases: TGTGCCAGCAAAAGACAGGGCTATAATGAAAAACTGTTTTTT.

This sequence joins TRBV5-4 and TRBJ2-5, with TRBD1 identical over 8 bases. Trimming at V came to 3 bases and at J to 1 base, leaving 5 bases not matched to a gene. Germline values: CDR1 SGHNT, CDR2 YYREEE (reference sequence). The CDR3 spans 15 residues. DNA for the CDR3: TGTGCCAGCAGCTATTCTGGGACAGGCCAAGAGACCCAGTACTTC. It specifies CASSYSGTGQETQYF.

V gene TRBV27 combines with J gene TRBJ2-2; 16 positions agree with TRBD2. Germline V gives CDR1 MNHEY, CDR2 SMNVEV (reference sequence). Trimming at V came to 10 bases and at J to 4 bases, leaving 9 bases not matched to a gene. The CDR3 contains 17 residues. The CDR3 bases are TGTGCCATCGTTCCGGGACTAGCGGGAGGGCCCACCGGGGAGCTGTTTTTT. This codes for CAIVPGLAGGPTGELFF.

This clone showed up just once. This chain uses TRBV19 with TRBJ1-4; 9 bases map to TRBD1. Trimming removed 9 bases from V and 7 bases from J; junction bases left unmatched: 6. CDR3 length equals 13 residues. CDR1 and CDR2 from the germline V gene are LNHDA and SQIVND (reference sequence). The CDR3 coding sequence is TGTGCCAGGACACAGGGGGCTGTTGAAAAACTGTTTTTT. Its protein product is CARTQGAVEKLFF.

The genes are TRBV5-6 and TRBJ2-4; D call uncertain. V dropped 3 bases and J dropped 0 bases, with 19 bases sitting between them. Germline CDR1 and CDR2: SGHDT and YYEEEE. The CDR3 runs 18 residues. CDR3 protein: CASSYTAMLPLAKNIQYF. Here the CDR3 DNA reads TGTGCCAGCAGCTATACAGCGATGTTGCCTCTAGCCAAAAACATTCAGTACTTC. The full variable domain, completed using reference TRBV5-6 and TRBJ2-4, is DAGVTQSPTHLIKTRGQQVTLRCSPKSGHDTVSWYQQALGQGPQFIFQYYEEEERQRGNFPDRFSGHQFPNYSSELNVNALLLGDSALYLCASSYTAMLPLAKNIQYFGAGTRLSVL.

The chain recombines TRBV28 with TRBJ1-1, with D possibly TRBD1 on 5 matching bases. With 6 bases removed from V and 10 bases from J, the gap between germline ends came to 15 bases. CDR1 MDHEN and CDR2 SYDVKM come from the germline V gene. This CDR3 spans 12 amino acids. DNA of the CDR3: TGTGCCAGCAGACGACCCACGAGGGGAGCTTTCTTT. As protein: CASRRPTRGAFF. Complete variable domain (other parts from reference TRBV28 and TRBJ1-1): DVKVTQSSRYLVKRTGEKVFLECVQDMDHENMFWYRQDPGLGLRLIYFSYDVKMKEKGDIPEGYSVSREKKERFSLILESASTNQTSMYLCASRRPTRGAFFGQGTRLTVV.

The rearrangement links TRBV6-6 to TRBJ2-1; D gene ambiguous. The germline V and J ends were trimmed by 7 bases and 1 base, with 8 bases remaining between them. The CDR3 has 13 residues. CDR1 and CDR2 (germline): MNHNY, SVGAGI (reference sequence). The CDR3 reads CASTIGSYNEQFF. The CDR3 DNA follows: TGTGCCAGCACCATAGGTTCCTACAATGAGCAGTTCTTC.

The chain joins TRBV12-5 to TRBJ2-7, with D perhaps being TRBD1 or TRBD2 (5 bases each). The CDR3 runs to 14 residues. Trimming took off 5 bases at V and 6 bases at J, with 17 bases between the two ends. Germline V gives CDR1 LGHNT, CDR2 FRNRAP. In DNA, the CDR3 is TGTGCTAGTGGTGGGACGGCATATGGGAGCGAGCAGTACTTC. This codes for CASGGTAYGSEQYF.

The V call is TRBV25-1, the J call TRBJ2-1; perhaps TRBD2 as D (6 bases). Germline loops: CDR1 MGHDK, CDR2 SYGVNS. V was shortened by 2 bases and J by 7 bases, with 15 bases between the two germline ends. The CDR3 loop spans 15 amino acids. This CDR3 reads CASSEHRESRNEQFF. CDR3 in DNA: TGTGCCAGCAGTGAACACCGGGAGAGTCGTAATGAGCAGTTCTTC.

The rearrangement joins TRBV6-5 to TRBJ2-1; D may be TRBD1 or TRBD2 (5 bases each). The germline V and J ends were trimmed by 3 bases and 2 bases, with 11 bases remaining between them. The CDR3 totals 15 residues. CDR1 and CDR2 from the germline V gene are MNHEY and SVGAGI. The CDR3 coding sequence is TGTGCCAGCAGTTATTTAGGGGAGCCCTACAATGAGCAGTTCTTC. Protein: CASSYLGEPYNEQFF.

This clone was seen only once. V usage is TRBV28 and J usage is TRBJ1-2; 9 bases are a match to TRBD1. V dropped 3 bases and J dropped 4; count of bases not matched to a gene: 9. Germline assignment: CDR1 MDHEN and CDR2 SYDVKM. This CDR3 contains 16 residues. The CDR3 protein is CASSFGRQGEFYGYTF. The CDR3 DNA reads TGTGCCAGCAGTTTTGGCCGACAGGGGGAATTCTATGGCTACACCTTC.

This chain's CDR3 is CASSNLAGVGRSYNEQFF. The DNA of the CDR3 is TGTGCCAGCAGCAATCTAGCGGGAGTAGGTAGATCCTACAATGAGCAGTTCTTC. The chain couples TRBV11-2 to TRBJ2-1; 10 bases match TRBD2. Germline V CDR1 and CDR2: SGHAT, FQNNGV. The CDR3 loop spans 18 amino acids. The V and J ends lost 5 bases and 1 base, in that order; junction bases with no gene match: 11.

The chain is built from TRBV5-4 and TRBJ2-4, with D possibly being TRBD1 (5 bases). This CDR3 spans 14 amino acids. The germline V gene has CDR1 SGHNT and CDR2 YYREEE (reference sequence). V lost 3 bases, J lost 3 bases, and 10 bases lay in between. The DNA of the CDR3 is TGTGCCAGCAGCTCGACAGTACACAAAAACATTCAGTACTTC. This encodes CASSSTVHKNIQYF.

This chain joins TRBV6-5 and TRBJ2-3; TRBD1 agrees at 9 bases. Germline assignment: CDR1 MNHEY and CDR2 SVGAGI. The CDR3 is 15 residues long. V dropped 6 bases and J dropped 4; count of bases not matched to a gene: 8. The CDR3 protein is CASRPSGTGSDTQYF. In DNA form, the CDR3 reads TGTGCCAGCAGACCTTCCGGGACAGGGTCAGATACGCAGTATTTT.

CDR3 region: CASSLGSGAQHF. The CDR3 DNA reads as TGTGCCAGCAGCCTGGGGTCCGGGGCCCAGCATTTT. V and J are TRBV5-6 and TRBJ1-5; no clear D gene. V dropped 4 bases and J dropped 11 bases, with 13 bases sitting between them. The CDR3 runs to 12 residues. The V gene's germline CDR1 is SGHDT and CDR2 YYEEEE.

The CDR3 coding sequence is TGTGCCAGCAGCCCGTTATGGGACAGGGAATGGTCTAACTATGGCTACACCTTC. Translation gives CASSPLWDREWSNYGYTF. The rearrangement joins TRBV9 to TRBJ1-2, with 9 bases matching TRBD1. V shed 4 bases, J shed 0 bases, and the junction held 13 bases outside the gene matches. Germline V gives CDR1 SGDLS, CDR2 YYNGEE. The CDR3 consists of 18 residues.

V is TRBV28 and J is TRBJ2-1; TRBD1 matches 9 bases. This CDR3 is 16 amino acids long. The V gene's germline CDR1 is MDHEN and CDR2 SYDVKM. V lost 5 bases to trimming and J lost 4 bases; unmatched junction nucleotides: 9. The CDR3 DNA reads as TGTGCCAGCAGTGCCGCCGGGACAGGGTTGTACAATGAGCAGTTCTTC. The encoded protein is CASSAAGTGLYNEQFF.

V usage is TRBV7-9 and J usage is TRBJ2-1; D is unclear. V lost 3 bases and J 7 bases, leaving 13 bases between the germline ends. CDR3 length: 14 residues. CDR1 and CDR2 from the germline V gene are SEHNR and FQNEAQ (reference sequence). The CDR3: CASSFATYENEQFF. The CDR3 DNA is TGTGCCAGCAGCTTCGCAACGTACGAGAATGAGCAGTTCTTC.

The chain carries TRBV14 and TRBJ2-2, with a weak D call TRBD1 (6 bases). Germline lookup yields CDR1 SGHDN and CDR2 FVKESK. The CDR3 runs 16 residues. The V gene lost 2 bases and the J gene lost 1 base, with 11 bases spanning the gap. The CDR3 nucleotides read TGTGCCAGCAGCCAATTTCAGGGGAGGAACACCGGGGAGCTGTTTTTT. Encoded protein: CASSQFQGRNTGELFF.

The chain joins TRBV30 to TRBJ2-1; 16 nucleotides align to TRBD2. Germline CDR1 is GTSNPN and CDR2 is SVGIG (reference sequence). CDR3 length: 17 residues. Unmatched junction bases numbered 12, after V lost 5 bases and J lost 8 bases. DNA of the CDR3: TGTGCCTGGTCCAGTGGGACTAGCGGGAGGGCCGTCGATGAGCAGTTCTTC. Protein sequence: CAWSSGTSGRAVDEQFF.

The chain uses TRBV23-1 and TRBJ1-2; the D gene is possibly TRBD1 (5 bases). TRBV23-1 is flagged as an ORF with uncertain function. The length of the CDR3 is 15 residues. Between the trimmed V and J ends, which lost 1 base and 0 bases, there was a span of 9 bases. CDR3 protein: CASSQYRIPNYGYTF. The CDR3 DNA reads as TGCGCCAGCAGTCAATACAGGATCCCTAACTATGGCTACACCTTC.